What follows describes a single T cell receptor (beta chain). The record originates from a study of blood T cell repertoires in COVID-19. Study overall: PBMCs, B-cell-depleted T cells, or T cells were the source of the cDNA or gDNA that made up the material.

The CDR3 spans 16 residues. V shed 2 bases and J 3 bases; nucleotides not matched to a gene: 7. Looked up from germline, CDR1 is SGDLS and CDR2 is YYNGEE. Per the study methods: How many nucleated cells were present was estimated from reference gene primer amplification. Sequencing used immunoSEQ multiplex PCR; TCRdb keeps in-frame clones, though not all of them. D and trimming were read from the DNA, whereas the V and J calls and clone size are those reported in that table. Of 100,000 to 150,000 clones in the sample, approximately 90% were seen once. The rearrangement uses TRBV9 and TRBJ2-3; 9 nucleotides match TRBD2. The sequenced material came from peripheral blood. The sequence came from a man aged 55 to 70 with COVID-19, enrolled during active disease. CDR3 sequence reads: CASSVVAGGHTDTQYF. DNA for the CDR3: TGTGCCAGCAGCGTTGTGGCGGGGGGGCATACAGATACGCAGTATTTT. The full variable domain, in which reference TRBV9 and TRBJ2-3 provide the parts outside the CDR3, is DSGVTQTPKHLITATGQRVTLRCSPRSGDLSVYWYQQSLDQGLQFLIQYYNGEERAKGNILERFSAQQFPDLHSELNLSSLELGDSALYFCASSVVAGGHTDTQYFGPGTRLTVL.